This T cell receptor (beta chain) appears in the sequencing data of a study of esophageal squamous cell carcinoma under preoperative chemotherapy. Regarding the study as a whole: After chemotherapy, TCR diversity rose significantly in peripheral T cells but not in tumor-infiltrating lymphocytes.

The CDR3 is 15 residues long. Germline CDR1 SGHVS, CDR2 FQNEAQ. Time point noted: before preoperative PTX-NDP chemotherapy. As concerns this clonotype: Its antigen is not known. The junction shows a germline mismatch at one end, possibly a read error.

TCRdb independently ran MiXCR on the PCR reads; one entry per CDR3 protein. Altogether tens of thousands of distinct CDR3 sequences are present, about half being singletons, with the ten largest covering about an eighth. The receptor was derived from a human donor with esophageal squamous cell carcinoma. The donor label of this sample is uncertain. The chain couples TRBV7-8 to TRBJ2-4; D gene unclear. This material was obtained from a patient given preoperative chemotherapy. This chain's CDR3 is CASSLEQRAKNMQYF. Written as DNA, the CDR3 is TGTGCCAGCAGCTTGGAGCAGCGAGCCAAAAACATGCAGTATTTC.